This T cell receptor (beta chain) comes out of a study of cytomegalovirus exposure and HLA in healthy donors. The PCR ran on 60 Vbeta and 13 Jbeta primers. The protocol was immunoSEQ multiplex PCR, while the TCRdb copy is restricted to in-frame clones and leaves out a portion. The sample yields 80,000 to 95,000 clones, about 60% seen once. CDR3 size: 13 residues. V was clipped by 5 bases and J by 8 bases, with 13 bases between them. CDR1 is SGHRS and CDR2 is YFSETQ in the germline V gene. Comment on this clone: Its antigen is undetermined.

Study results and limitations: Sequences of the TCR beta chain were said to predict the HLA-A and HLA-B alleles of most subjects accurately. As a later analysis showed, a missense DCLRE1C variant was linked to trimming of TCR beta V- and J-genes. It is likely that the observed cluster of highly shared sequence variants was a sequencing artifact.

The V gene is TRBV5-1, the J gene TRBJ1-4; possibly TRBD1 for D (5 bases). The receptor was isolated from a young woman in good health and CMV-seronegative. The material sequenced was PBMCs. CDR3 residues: CASRGLQGEKLFF. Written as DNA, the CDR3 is TGCGCCAGCAGGGGCCTCCAGGGAGAAAAACTGTTTTTT.